These T cell receptor beta chains were read from a single sample in a study of spatial heterogeneity in lung cancer. TCRdb recomputed calls from the 5' RACE reads with MiXCR, one row per CDR3 protein. The sample lists 40,000 to 45,000 distinct CDR3 sequences, 12% to 15% occurring once. This specimen was PBMCs, taken at surgery. These receptor sequences come from a male donor with early-stage non-small cell lung cancer. Both conserved end residues are part of each CDR3. D genes are given only for firm matches. Size is stated for part of the rows, as once, few or many counts, or as a class when the clone is expanded.

CDR3: CSVTEGQETQYF
DNA: TGCAGCGTGACGGAAGGCCAAGAGACCCAGTACTTC
D: -
J: TRBJ2-5
size: few
V: TRBV29-1

CDR3: CASSLGQLGFEQYF
DNA: TGTGCCAGCAGCCTGGGACAGTTAGGATTCGAGCAGTACTTC
D: TRBD1
J: TRBJ2-7
size: -
V: TRBV5-5

CDR3: CASRPGFEPSDTQYF
DNA: TGTGCCAGCAGGCCCGGGTTTGAGCCGAGCGATACGCAGTATTTT
D: -
J: TRBJ2-3
size: -
V: TRBV11-1

CDR3: CASSQDAGAQPQHF
DNA: TGTGCCAGCAGCCAAGATGCAGGGGCTCAGCCCCAGCATTTT
D: -
J: TRBJ1-5
size: many
V: TRBV3-1

CDR3: CASSRSRVTNEKLFF
DNA: TGTGCCAGCAGCCGCTCTCGAGTGACTAATGAAAAACTGTTTTTT
D: -
J: TRBJ1-4
size: -
V: TRBV6-5

CDR3: CASSYRDLNTEAFF
DNA: TGTGCCAGCAGTTACAGGGACTTGAACACTGAAGCTTTCTTT
D: -
J: TRBJ1-1
size: -
V: TRBV6-5

CDR3: CASSSTWNTEAFF
DNA: TGTGCCAGCAGTTCTACCTGGAACACTGAAGCTTTCTTT
D: -
J: TRBJ1-1
size: many
V: TRBV7-2

CDR3: CASSEDGQGSQPQHF
DNA: TGTGCCAGCAGTGAAGACGGACAGGGCAGTCAGCCCCAGCATTTT
D: TRBD1
J: TRBJ1-5
size: -
V: TRBV25-1

CDR3: CASETGRLWEQYF
DNA: TGTGCCAGCGAGACAGGGCGATTGTGGGAGCAGTACTTC
D: TRBD1
J: TRBJ2-7
size: many
V: TRBV28

CDR3: CASSLGAGDTQYF
DNA: TGCGCCAGCAGCTTGGGGGCGGGAGATACGCAGTATTTT
D: -
J: TRBJ2-3
size: many
V: TRBV5-1

CDR3: CASSSPDGFNEQFF
DNA: TGTGCCAGCAGTTCTCCGGACGGATTCAATGAGCAGTTCTTC
D: -
J: TRBJ2-1
size: -
V: TRBV28

CDR3: CSARDWTTGSNQPQHF
DNA: TGCAGTGCTAGAGATTGGACGACAGGTAGCAATCAGCCCCAGCATTTT
D: -
J: TRBJ1-5
size: -
V: TRBV20-1

CDR3: CASRDGLNTEAFF
DNA: TGTGCCAGCAGGGACGGCTTGAACACTGAAGCTTTCTTT
D: -
J: TRBJ1-1
size: few
V: TRBV7-2

CDR3: CASSHTVAGAREQYF
DNA: TGTGCCAGCAGCCATACGGTGGCGGGGGCTCGCGAGCAGTACTTC
D: -
J: TRBJ2-7
size: -
V: TRBV3-1

CDR3: CSVSLLSGTGNTIYF
DNA: TGCAGCGTTAGCCTCCTCAGTGGGACCGGAAACACCATATATTTT
D: -
J: TRBJ1-3
size: -
V: TRBV29-1

CDR3: CASSRNGLSSYEQYF
DNA: TGCGCCAGCAGCCGGAACGGGTTGAGCTCCTACGAGCAGTACTTC
D: -
J: TRBJ2-7
size: few
V: TRBV4-1

CDR3: CASSLDRGQNTGELFF
DNA: TGTGCCAGCAGCTTGGACAGGGGGCAGAACACCGGGGAGCTGTTTTTT
D: TRBD1
J: TRBJ2-2
size: -
V: TRBV5-4

CDR3: CSVAASTGQETQYF
DNA: TGCAGCGTCGCGGCGTCGACAGGGCAAGAGACCCAGTACTTC
D: TRBD1
J: TRBJ2-5
size: many
V: TRBV29-1

CDR3: CASSLRTGDSNQPQHF
DNA: TGTGCCAGCAGCTTAAGGACAGGGGATAGCAATCAGCCCCAGCATTTT
D: TRBD1
J: TRBJ1-5
size: -
V: TRBV7-8

CDR3: CASSSRTGGLQRYTF
DNA: TGTGCCAGCAGCTCCCGGACAGGGGGCCTTCAGCGCTACACCTTC
D: TRBD1
J: TRBJ1-2
size: -
V: TRBV6-2/TRBV6-3

CDR3: CSARDDLNSNFGEREKLFF
DNA: TGCAGTGCTAGAGATGACCTAAACTCGAATTTTGGAGAACGGGAAAAACTGTTTTTT
D: -
J: TRBJ1-4
size: many
V: TRBV20-1

CDR3: CASSLAGLAGGGRYNEQFF
DNA: TGTGCCAGCAGCTTAGCGGGACTAGCGGGAGGGGGTAGGTACAATGAGCAGTTCTTC
D: TRBD2
J: TRBJ2-1
size: -
V: TRBV7-3

CDR3: CATSDKGGGTGKDTQYF
DNA: TGTGCCACCAGTGACAAAGGTGGCGGGACAGGGAAAGATACGCAGTATTTT
D: TRBD1
J: TRBJ2-3
size: few
V: TRBV24-1

CDR3: CASSRVPSGAKNIQYF
DNA: TGTGCCAGCAGCCGCGTCCCGAGCGGGGCCAAAAACATTCAGTACTTC
D: -
J: TRBJ2-4
size: few
V: TRBV3-1

CDR3: CASTGNGYTF
DNA: TGTGCCAGCACAGGGAATGGCTACACCTTC
D: -
J: TRBJ1-2
size: many
V: TRBV28

CDR3: CASSDPGLSSYNEQFF
DNA: TGTGCCAGCAGTGACCCGGGCCTTAGCTCCTACAATGAGCAGTTCTTC
D: -
J: TRBJ2-1
size: many
V: TRBV2

CDR3: CASSITSPDYEQYF
DNA: TGTGCCAGCAGCATAACTAGTCCCGACTACGAGCAGTACTTC
D: -
J: TRBJ2-7
size: -
V: TRBV7-8

CDR3: CASSQLGLDEQFF
DNA: TGTGCCAGCAGCCAACTGGGACTGGATGAGCAGTTCTTC
D: -
J: TRBJ2-1
size: few
V: TRBV12-3/TRBV12-4

CDR3: CASSLVRSAGELFF
DNA: TGTGCCAGCAGCTTAGTTCGGAGCGCCGGGGAGCTGTTTTTT
D: -
J: TRBJ2-2
size: -
V: TRBV7-6

CDR3: CASSFSADSTEAFF
DNA: TGTGCCAGCAGCTTTAGTGCAGACTCCACTGAAGCTTTCTTT
D: -
J: TRBJ1-1
size: few
V: TRBV5-4

CDR3: CASSPVLNLGGQFF
DNA: TGTGCCAGCAGCCCGGTTTTGAATTTAGGTGGGCAGTTCTTC
D: -
J: TRBJ2-1
size: many
V: TRBV7-8